This T cell receptor beta chain was documented in a study of OX40 agonist ivuxolimab in advanced cancers. Study details: A mean age of approximately 58 years, range roughly 20 to 90, was recorded, and under 85% were male. General study points: In general, CD8+ T cells held more expanded clones than CD4+ did, on average.

To note about this clone: Its antigen is undetermined.

This CDR3 region has 16 residues. V was shortened by 9 bases and J by 3 bases, with 20 bases between the two germline ends. CDR1 and CDR2 from the germline V gene are LGHNA and YSLEER. TCRdb keeps only in-frame clones here, not all; method: immunoSEQ multiplex PCR. The sample yields 55,000 to 70,000 clones, roughly 84% seen once. This chain uses TRBV4-3 with TRBJ2-2; D is unresolved. The TCR originated in an adult with an advanced solid tumor such as melanoma, head and neck, liver or kidney cancer. The specimen was CD4+ or CD8+ T cells sorted from blood, collected in a trial of the OX40 agonist ivuxolimab. CDR3 DNA sequence: TGCGCCAGTCCTATATCGGAAGGTCGATACACCGGGGAGCTGTTTTTT. Protein product: CASPISEGRYTGELFF.